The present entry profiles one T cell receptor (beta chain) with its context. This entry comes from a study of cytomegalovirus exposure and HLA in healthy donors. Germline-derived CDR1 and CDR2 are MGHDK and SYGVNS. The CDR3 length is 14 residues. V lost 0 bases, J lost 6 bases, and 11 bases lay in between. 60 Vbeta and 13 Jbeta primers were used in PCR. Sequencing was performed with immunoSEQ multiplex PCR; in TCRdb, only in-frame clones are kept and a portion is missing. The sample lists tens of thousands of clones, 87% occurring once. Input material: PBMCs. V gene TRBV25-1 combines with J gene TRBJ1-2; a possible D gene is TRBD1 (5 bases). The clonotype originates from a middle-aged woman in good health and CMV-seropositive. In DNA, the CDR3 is TGTGCCAGCAGTGAATATCAGGGCGTGGATGGCTACACCTTC. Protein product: CASSEYQGVDGYTF.